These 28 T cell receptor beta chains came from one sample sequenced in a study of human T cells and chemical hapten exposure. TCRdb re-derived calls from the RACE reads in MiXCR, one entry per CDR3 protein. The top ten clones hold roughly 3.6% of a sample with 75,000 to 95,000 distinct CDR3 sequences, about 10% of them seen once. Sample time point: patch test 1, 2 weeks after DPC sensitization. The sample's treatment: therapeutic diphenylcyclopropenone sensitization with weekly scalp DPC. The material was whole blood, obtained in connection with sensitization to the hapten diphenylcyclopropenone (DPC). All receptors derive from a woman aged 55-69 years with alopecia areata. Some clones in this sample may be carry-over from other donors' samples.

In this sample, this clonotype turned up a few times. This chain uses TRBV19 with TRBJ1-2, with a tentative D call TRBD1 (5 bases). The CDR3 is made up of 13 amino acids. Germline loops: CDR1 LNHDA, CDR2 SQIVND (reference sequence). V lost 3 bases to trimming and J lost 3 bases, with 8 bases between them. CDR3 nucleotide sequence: TGTGCCAGTAGTATTCAGGGAGACTATGGCTACACCTTC. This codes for CASSIQGDYGYTF. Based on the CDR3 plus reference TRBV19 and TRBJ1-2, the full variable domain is DGGITQSPKYLFRKEGQNVTLSCEQNLNHDAMYWYRQDPGQGLRLIYYSQIVNDFQKGDIAEGYSVSREKKESFPLTVTSAQKNPTAFYLCASSIQGDYGYTFGSGTRLTVV.

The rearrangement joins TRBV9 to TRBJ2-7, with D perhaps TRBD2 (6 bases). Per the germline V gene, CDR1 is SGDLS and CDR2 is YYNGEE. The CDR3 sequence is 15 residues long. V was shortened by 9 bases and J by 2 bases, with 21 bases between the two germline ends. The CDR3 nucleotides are TGTGCCACCCGACTTCGGAGGGACGCCGCCTACGAGCAGTACTTC. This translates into CATRLRRDAAYEQYF.

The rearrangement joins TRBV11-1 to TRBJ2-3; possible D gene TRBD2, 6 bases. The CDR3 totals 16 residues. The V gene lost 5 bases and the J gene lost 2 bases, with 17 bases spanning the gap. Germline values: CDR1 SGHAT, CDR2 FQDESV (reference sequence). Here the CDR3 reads CASSRARGLNTDTQYF. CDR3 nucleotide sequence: TGTGCCAGCAGCCGCGCGAGAGGACTAAACACAGATACGCAGTATTTT.

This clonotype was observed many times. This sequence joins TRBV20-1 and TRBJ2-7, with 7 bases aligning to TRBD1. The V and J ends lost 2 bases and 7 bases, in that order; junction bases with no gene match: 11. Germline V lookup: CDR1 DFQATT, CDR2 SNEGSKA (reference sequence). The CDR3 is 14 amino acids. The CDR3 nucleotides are TGCAGTGCTAGACCCCGGGACAGCCACGGGGAGCAGTACTTC. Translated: CSARPRDSHGEQYF.

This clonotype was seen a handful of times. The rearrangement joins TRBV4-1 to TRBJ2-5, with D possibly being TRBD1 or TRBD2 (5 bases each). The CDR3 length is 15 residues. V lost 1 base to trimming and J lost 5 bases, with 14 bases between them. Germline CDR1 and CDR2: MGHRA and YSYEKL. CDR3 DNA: TGCGCCAGCAGCCAAGCCGGGACGCTCTTGGAGACCCAGTACTTC. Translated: CASSQAGTLLETQYF.

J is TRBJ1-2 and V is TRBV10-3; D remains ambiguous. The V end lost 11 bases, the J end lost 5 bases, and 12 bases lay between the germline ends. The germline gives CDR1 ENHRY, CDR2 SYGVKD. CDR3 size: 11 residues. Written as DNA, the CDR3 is TGTGCCGCGAGCGGGGAGTATGGCTACACCTTC. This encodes CAASGEYGYTF.

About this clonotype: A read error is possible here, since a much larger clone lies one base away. Written as DNA, the CDR3 is TGTGACAGCAGCTTAAAACAGCAGAACACCGGGGAGCTGTTTTTT. The encoded protein is CDSSLKQQNTGELFF. V and J are TRBV7-3 and TRBJ2-2; no clear D. This CDR3 contains 15 residues. CDR1 is SGHTA and CDR2 is FQGTGA in the germline V gene.

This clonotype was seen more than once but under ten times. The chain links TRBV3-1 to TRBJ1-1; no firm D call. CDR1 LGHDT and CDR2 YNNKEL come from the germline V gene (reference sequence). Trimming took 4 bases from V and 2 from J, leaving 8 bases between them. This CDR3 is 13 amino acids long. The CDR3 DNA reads TGTGCCAGCAGCCTGGATGATAACACTGAAGCTTTCTTT. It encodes CASSLDDNTEAFF.

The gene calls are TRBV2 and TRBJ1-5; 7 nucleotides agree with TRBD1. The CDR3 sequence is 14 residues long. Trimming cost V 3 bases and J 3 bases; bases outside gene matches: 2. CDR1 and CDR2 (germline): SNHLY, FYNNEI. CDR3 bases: TGTGCCAGCAGTGACAGGGGGTACAATCAGCCCCAGCATTTT. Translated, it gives CASSDRGYNQPQHF.

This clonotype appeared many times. Here the CDR3 reads CASSLVADVYGYTF. In nucleotides, the CDR3 is TGTGCCAGCAGCTTGGTGGCAGACGTCTATGGCTACACCTTC. V gene TRBV5-6 combines with J gene TRBJ1-2; D gene ambiguous. V lost 0 bases and J lost 4, with 10 bases in between. From germline, CDR1 is SGHDT and CDR2 YYEEEE. The CDR3 runs to 14 residues.

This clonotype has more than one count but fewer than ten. The DNA for the CDR3 is TGTGCCAGCAGCTCCCCTCGCATAGGGGGGAACTACAATGAGCAGTTCTTC. Residues: CASSSPRIGGNYNEQFF. The J gene is TRBJ2-1, the V gene TRBV7-6, with D perhaps matching TRBD1 or TRBD2 (6 bases each). This CDR3 has 17 residues. The V and J ends lost 4 bases and 3 bases respectively, with 19 bases between them. CDR1 SGHVS and CDR2 FNYEAQ come from the germline V gene.

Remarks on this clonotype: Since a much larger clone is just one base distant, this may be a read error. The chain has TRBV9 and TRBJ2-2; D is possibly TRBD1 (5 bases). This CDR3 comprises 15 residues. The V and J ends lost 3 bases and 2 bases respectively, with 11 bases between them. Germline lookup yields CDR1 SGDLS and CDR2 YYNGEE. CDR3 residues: CASSEQGRNTGELFF. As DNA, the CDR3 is TGTGCCAGCAGCGAGCAGGGCCGTAACACCGGGGAGCTGTTTTTT.

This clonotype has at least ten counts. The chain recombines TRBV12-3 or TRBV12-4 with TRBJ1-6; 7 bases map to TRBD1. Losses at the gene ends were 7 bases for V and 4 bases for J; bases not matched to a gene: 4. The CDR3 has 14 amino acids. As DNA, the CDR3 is TGTGCCAGCAACCCGGGACAGTATAATTCACCCCTCCACTTT. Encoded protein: CASNPGQYNSPLHF.

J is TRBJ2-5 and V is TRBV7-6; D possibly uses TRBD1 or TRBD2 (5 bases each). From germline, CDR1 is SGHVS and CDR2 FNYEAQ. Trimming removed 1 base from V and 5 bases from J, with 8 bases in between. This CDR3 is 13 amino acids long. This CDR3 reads CASSLGGKETQYF. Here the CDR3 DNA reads TGTGCCAGCAGCTTAGGGGGGAAGGAGACCCAGTACTTC.

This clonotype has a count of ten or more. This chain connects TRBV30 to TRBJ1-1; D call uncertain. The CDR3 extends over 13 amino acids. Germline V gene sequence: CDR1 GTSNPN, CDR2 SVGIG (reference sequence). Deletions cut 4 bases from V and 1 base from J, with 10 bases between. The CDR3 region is CAWTEGGNTEAFF. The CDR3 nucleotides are TGTGCCTGGACAGAAGGCGGGAACACTGAAGCTTTCTTT.

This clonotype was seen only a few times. In nucleotides, the CDR3 is TGTGCCAGCAGTTTATCGACGGTCCATAATGAAAAACTGTTTTTT. Its translation is CASSLSTVHNEKLFF. This chain uses TRBV27 with TRBJ1-4; D not resolved. This CDR3 has 15 residues. V shed 0 bases and J shed 4 bases, with 9 bases lying between them. In germline, CDR1 is MNHEY, CDR2 SMNVEV (reference sequence).

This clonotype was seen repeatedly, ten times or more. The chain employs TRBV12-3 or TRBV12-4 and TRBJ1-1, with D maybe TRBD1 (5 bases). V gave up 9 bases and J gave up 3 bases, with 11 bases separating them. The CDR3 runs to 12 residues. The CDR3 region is CASGDGYTEAFF. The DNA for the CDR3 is TGTGCCAGTGGGGACGGATACACTGAAGCTTTCTTT.

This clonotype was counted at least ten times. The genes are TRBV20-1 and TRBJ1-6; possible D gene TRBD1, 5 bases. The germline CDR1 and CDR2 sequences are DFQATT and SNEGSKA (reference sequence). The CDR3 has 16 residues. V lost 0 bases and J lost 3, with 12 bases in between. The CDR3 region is CSARDGGDFYNSPLHF. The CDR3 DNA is TGCAGTGCTAGAGATGGGGGGGACTTCTATAATTCACCCCTCCACTTT.

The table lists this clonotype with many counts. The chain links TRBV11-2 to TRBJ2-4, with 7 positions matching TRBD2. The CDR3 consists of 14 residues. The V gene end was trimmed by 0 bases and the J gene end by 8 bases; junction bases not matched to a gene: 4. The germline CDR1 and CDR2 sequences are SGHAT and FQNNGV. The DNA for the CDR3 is TGTGCCAGCAGCTTAGAGGGTGGGAGGGACATTCAGTACTTC. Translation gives CASSLEGGRDIQYF.

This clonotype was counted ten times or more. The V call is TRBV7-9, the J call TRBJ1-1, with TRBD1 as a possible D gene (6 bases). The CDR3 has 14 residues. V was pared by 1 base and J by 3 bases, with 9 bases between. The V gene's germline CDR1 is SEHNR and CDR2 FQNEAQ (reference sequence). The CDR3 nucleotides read TGTGCCAGCAGCTTAGTCGGGACACACACTGAAGCTTTCTTT. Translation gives CASSLVGTHTEAFF.

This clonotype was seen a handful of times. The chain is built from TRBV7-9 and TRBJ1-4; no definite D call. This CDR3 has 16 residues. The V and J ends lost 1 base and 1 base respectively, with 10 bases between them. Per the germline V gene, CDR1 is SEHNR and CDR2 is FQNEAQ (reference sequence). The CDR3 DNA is TGTGCCAGCAGCTTAGGGGCGTTGGGAACTAATGAAAAACTGTTTTTT. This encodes CASSLGALGTNEKLFF.

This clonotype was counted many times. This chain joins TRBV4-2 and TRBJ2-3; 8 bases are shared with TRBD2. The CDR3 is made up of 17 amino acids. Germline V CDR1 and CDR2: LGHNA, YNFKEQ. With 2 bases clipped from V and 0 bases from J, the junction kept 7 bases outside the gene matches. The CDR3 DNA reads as TGTGCCAGCAGCCAACACAAGCGGGGGTCTAGCACAGATACGCAGTATTTT. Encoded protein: CASSQHKRGSSTDTQYF.

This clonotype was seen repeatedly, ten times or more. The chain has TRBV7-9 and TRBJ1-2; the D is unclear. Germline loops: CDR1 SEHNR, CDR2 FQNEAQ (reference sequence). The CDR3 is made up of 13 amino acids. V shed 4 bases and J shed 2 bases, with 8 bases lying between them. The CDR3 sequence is CASSSVRNYGYTF. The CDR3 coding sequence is TGTGCCAGCAGCTCGGTTAGAAACTATGGCTACACCTTC. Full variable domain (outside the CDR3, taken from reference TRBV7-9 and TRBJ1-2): DTGVSQNPRHKITKRGQNVTFRCDPISEHNRLYWYRQTLGQGPEFLTYFQNEAQLEKSRLLSDRFSAERPKGSFSTLEIQRTEQGDSAMYLCASSSVRNYGYTFGSGTRLTVV.

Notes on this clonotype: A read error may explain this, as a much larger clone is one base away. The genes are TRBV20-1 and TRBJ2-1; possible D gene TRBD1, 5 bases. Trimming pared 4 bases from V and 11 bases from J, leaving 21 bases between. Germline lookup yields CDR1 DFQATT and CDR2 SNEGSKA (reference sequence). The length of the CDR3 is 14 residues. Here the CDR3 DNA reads TGCAGTGCTAAGGCCGCGTGGGGCGGCTATAAGCAGTTCTTC. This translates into CSAKAAWGGYKQFF.

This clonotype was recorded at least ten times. The CDR3 coding sequence is TGTGCCAGCATACGGGCCCTCAGCTCCTATAATTCACCCCTCCACTTT. It yields the protein CASIRALSSYNSPLHF. The chain employs TRBV11-2 and TRBJ1-6; unclear D gene. The V gene lost 7 bases and the J gene lost 0 bases, with 13 bases spanning the gap. The germline V gene encodes CDR1 SGHAT and CDR2 FQNNGV. The CDR3 runs 16 residues.

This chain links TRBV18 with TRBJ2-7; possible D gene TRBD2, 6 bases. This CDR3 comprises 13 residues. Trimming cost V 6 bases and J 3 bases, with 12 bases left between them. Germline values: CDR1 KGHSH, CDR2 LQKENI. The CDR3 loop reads CASSPRTNYEQYF. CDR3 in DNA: TGTGCCAGCTCCCCTCGGACTAACTACGAGCAGTACTTC.

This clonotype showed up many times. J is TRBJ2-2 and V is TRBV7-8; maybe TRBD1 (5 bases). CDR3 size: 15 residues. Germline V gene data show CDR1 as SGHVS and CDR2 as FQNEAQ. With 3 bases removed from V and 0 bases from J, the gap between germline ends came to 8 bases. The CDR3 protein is CASSFHRSNTGELFF. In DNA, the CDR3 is TGTGCCAGCAGCTTTCACAGGTCGAACACCGGGGAGCTGTTTTTT.

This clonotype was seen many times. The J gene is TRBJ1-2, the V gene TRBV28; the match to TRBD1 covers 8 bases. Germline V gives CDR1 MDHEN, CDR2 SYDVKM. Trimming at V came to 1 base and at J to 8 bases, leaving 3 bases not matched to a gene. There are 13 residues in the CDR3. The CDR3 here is CASSLSGGGGYTF. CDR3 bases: TGTGCCAGCAGTTTATCAGGGGGCGGCGGCTACACCTTC.